This T cell receptor beta chain was found in a study of a mutant IDH1 vaccine in newly diagnosed glioma. Time point indicated: week 11, during vaccination. What each vaccine dose contained was 300 ug of mutant IDH1 20-mer peptide, accompanied by topical imiquimod. Each astrocytoma in the donors was new, WHO grade 3 or 4, IDH1-mutant and ATRX-lost. Study results and limitations: Immune responses arising from the vaccine appeared in 80% to 95% of patients. There seemed to be no relation between pseudoprogression and changes in top peripheral T cell clonotypes.

Turning to this clone: No antigen is known for it.

From germline, CDR1 is KGHSH and CDR2 LQKENI. The CDR3 is 14 amino acids. V was trimmed by 1 base and J by 6 bases, leaving 7 bases between them. TCRdb keeps only in-frame clones here, not all; method: immunoSEQ multiplex PCR. The profile shows about 62,000 clones, 89% of them singletons. This clonotype was sampled from a man in his forties with glioma. Source: PBMCs, taken from a glioma patient whose treatment included an IDH1 peptide vaccine. The rearrangement links TRBV18 to TRBJ1-6; no firm D call. CDR3 loop: CASSPRTLNSPLHF. The CDR3 bases are TGTGCCAGCTCACCACGGACCCTTAATTCACCCCTCCACTTT.